A single sample gave rise to the 20 T cell receptor beta chains below, sequenced in a study of control samples from healthy donors and cancer patients. Sequencing was performed with immunoSEQ multiplex PCR; in TCRdb, only in-frame clones are kept and a portion is missing. The sample records about 220,000 clones, over 90% being singletons. Sequenced: blood. The receptors were sampled from a man in his fifties or sixties in good health.

V is TRBV28 and J is TRBJ2-3; 8 bases match TRBD2. CDR1 MDHEN and CDR2 SYDVKM come from the germline V gene. CDR3 length equals 16 residues. Germline trimming cut 5 bases from V and 6 bases from J; bases unmatched to any gene: 13. The CDR3 here is CASSPLGRGGWDTQYF. For the CDR3, the DNA is TGTGCCAGCAGTCCCCTGGGACGGGGGGGCTGGGATACGCAGTATTTT.

This clone was seen more than once but under ten times. The V and J genes are TRBV7-2 and TRBJ2-5, with D possibly matching TRBD1 (5 bases). Germline V gene data show CDR1 as SGHTA and CDR2 as FQGNSA. This CDR3 contains 15 residues. Trimming left V 1 base short and J 4 bases short, with 13 bases between. CDR3 protein: CASSLVGAGGETQYF. CDR3 sequence (DNA): TGTGCCAGCAGCTTAGTAGGGGCAGGTGGAGAGACCCAGTACTTC.

This chain uses TRBV7-8 with TRBJ1-5, with a tentative D call TRBD1 (5 bases). The CDR3 is 13 residues long. Germline V lookup: CDR1 SGHVS, CDR2 FQNEAQ. The V and J ends lost 0 bases and 7 bases respectively, with 7 bases between them. This CDR3 reads CASSLAGEQPQHF. The CDR3 DNA is TGTGCCAGCAGCTTAGCGGGGGAACAGCCCCAGCATTTT.

The chain employs TRBV3-1 (or the pseudogene TRBV3-2) and TRBJ2-1; TRBD2 agrees at 10 bases. V gave up 4 bases and J gave up 10 bases; unmatched junction bases: 10. The CDR3 consists of 15 residues. Per germline, CDR1 LGHDT and CDR2 YNNKEL (reference sequence). The CDR3 spells CASSLTQRGGLEQFF. The CDR3 DNA reads TGTGCCAGCAGCCTTACCCAGCGGGGGGGACTCGAGCAGTTCTTC.

The chain uses TRBV21-1 and TRBJ1-2. TRBV21-1 counts as a pseudogene. The CDR3 is 15 residues long. The CDR3 region is CASSKAGGLDYGYTF. In DNA form, the CDR3 reads TGTGCCAGCAGCAAAGCGGGGGGCCTGGACTATGGCTACACCTTC.

The chain employs TRBV3-1 (or the pseudogene TRBV3-2) and TRBJ2-7; D possibly corresponds to TRBD2 (5 bases). The CDR3 sequence is 16 residues long. V lost 1 base and J 2 bases, leaving 15 bases between the germline ends. Germline lookup yields CDR1 LGHDT and CDR2 YNNKEL (reference sequence). The CDR3, as DNA: TGTGCCAGCAGCCAAGGTATCGGACTGAAGCCCTACGAGCAGTACTTC. Its translation is CASSQGIGLKPYEQYF.

V gene TRBV6-5 combines with J gene TRBJ1-1, with TRBD1 identical over 7 bases. The length of the CDR3 is 14 residues. With V trimmed by 2 bases and J by 4 bases, 4 bases remained unmatched. Germline CDR1 reads MNHEY; CDR2 reads SVGAGI. The CDR3, as DNA: TGTGCCAGCAGTTACCGGGACAGCTCCACTGAAGCTTTCTTT. Translated, it gives CASSYRDSSTEAFF.

This chain connects TRBV5-4 to TRBJ1-1; a possible D gene is TRBD1 (5 bases). There are 15 residues in the CDR3. V lost 5 bases to trimming and J lost 3 bases, with 17 bases between them. Germline V gene lookup returns CDR1 SGHNT and CDR2 YYREEE (reference sequence). CDR3: CASSFGGKRDTEAFF. The CDR3 DNA follows: TGTGCCAGCAGTTTCGGGGGGAAGCGGGACACTGAAGCTTTCTTT.

This chain connects TRBV19 to TRBJ2-6; no clear D gene. The germline V gene encodes CDR1 LNHDA and CDR2 SQIVND (reference sequence). The CDR3 runs to 13 residues. This chain's CDR3 is CGSNRPGANVLTF. The CDR3 DNA reads TGTGGGTCAAATAGACCTGGGGCCAACGTCCTGACTTTC. The full variable domain, in which reference TRBV19 and TRBJ2-6 provide the parts outside the CDR3, is DGGITQSPKYLFRKEGQNVTLSCEQNLNHDAMYWYRQDPGQGLRLIYYSQIVNDFQKGDIAEGYSVSREKKESFPLTVTSAQKNPTAFYLCGSNRPGANVLTFGAGSRLTVL.

In nucleotides, the CDR3 is TGTGCCTGGGACAGGAACACTGAAGCTTTCTTT. Protein sequence: CAWDRNTEAFF. The rearrangement uses TRBV30 and TRBJ1-1; a possible D gene is TRBD1 (5 bases). CDR1 and CDR2 from the germline V gene are GTSNPN and SVGIG (reference sequence). The V end lost 5 bases, the J end lost 1 base, and 5 bases lay between the germline ends. The CDR3 sequence is 11 residues long.

The rearrangement joins TRBV19 to TRBJ1-6; no clear D. CDR1 is LNHDA, CDR2 SQIVND, per germline (reference sequence). V lost 6 bases, J lost 8 bases, and 11 bases lay in between. The CDR3 has 13 residues. Here the CDR3 reads CASRVPGDSPLHF. For the CDR3, the DNA is TGTGCCAGTAGGGTCCCGGGTGATTCACCCCTCCACTTT. Complete variable domain (other parts from reference TRBV19 and TRBJ1-6): DGGITQSPKYLFRKEGQNVTLSCEQNLNHDAMYWYRQDPGQGLRLIYYSQIVNDFQKGDIAEGYSVSREKKESFPLTVTSAQKNPTAFYLCASRVPGDSPLHFGNGTRLTVT.

The V call is TRBV5-4, the J call TRBJ2-3; 12 bases map to TRBD2. Looked up from germline, CDR1 is SGHNT and CDR2 is YYREEE (reference sequence). The V and J ends lost 3 bases and 1 base, in that order; junction bases with no gene match: 3. The CDR3 runs 16 residues. CDR3 protein: CASSSRLAGGTDTQYF. CDR3 in DNA: TGTGCCAGCAGCTCACGACTAGCGGGGGGCACAGATACGCAGTATTTT.

V gene TRBV14 combines with J gene TRBJ1-3, with no clear D. CDR1 and CDR2 (germline): SGHDN, FVKESK. The V end lost 4 bases, the J end lost 2 bases, and 12 bases lay between the germline ends. The CDR3 has 15 amino acids. CDR3 sequence (DNA): TGTGCCAGCAGCCCTTGGCGGGGTGCTGGAAACACCATATATTTT. Its translation: CASSPWRGAGNTIYF.

V is TRBV18 and J is TRBJ2-1, with TRBD2 matching 10 bases. This CDR3 is 17 amino acids long. Germline CDR1 and CDR2: KGHSH and LQKENI. V shed 0 bases, J shed 4 bases, and the junction held 6 bases outside the gene matches. CDR3 in DNA: TGTGCCAGCTCACCACCACGGACTAGCGGCGGATACAATGAGCAGTTCTTC. Its protein is CASSPPRTSGGYNEQFF.

This chain joins TRBV7-8 and TRBJ2-2; no reliable D call. Looked up from germline, CDR1 is SGHVS and CDR2 is FQNEAQ. V was clipped by 1 base and J by 5 bases, with 11 bases between them. This CDR3 region has 15 residues. The CDR3 nucleotides read TGTGCCAGCAGCTTAGAGCTGGCGCCTACCGGGGAGCTGTTTTTT. Translation: CASSLELAPTGELFF.

V gene TRBV7-8 combines with J gene TRBJ2-7; no definite D call. V lost 1 base and J lost 5, with 12 bases in between. The CDR3 extends over 14 amino acids. Germline V gene lookup returns CDR1 SGHVS and CDR2 FQNEAQ. The CDR3 here is CASSLDSFGDEQYF. The CDR3 DNA reads TGTGCCAGCAGCTTAGATTCCTTTGGTGACGAGCAGTACTTC.

The chain joins TRBV4-1 to TRBJ1-2; D ambiguous. Germline CDR1 reads MGHRA; CDR2 reads YSYEKL. The CDR3 has 12 residues. The V end was cut by 0 bases, the J end by 11 bases, with 10 bases between. The CDR3 region has the DNA TGCGCCAGCAGCCAAGATGAAGGCGCTTACACCTTC. Translated: CASSQDEGAYTF.

J is TRBJ2-3 and V is TRBV5-4; D may be TRBD2 (6 bases). This CDR3 has 13 amino acids. V lost 4 bases to trimming and J lost 0 bases, with 6 bases between them. Per germline, CDR1 SGHNT and CDR2 YYREEE (reference sequence). The CDR3 DNA is TGTGCCAGCAGCGGGGGGAGCACAGATACGCAGTATTTT. Its protein product is CASSGGSTDTQYF. The full variable domain, its missing parts supplied by reference TRBV5-4 and TRBJ2-3, is ETGVTQSPTHLIKTRGQQVTLRCSSQSGHNTVSWYQQALGQGPQFIFQYYREEENGRGNFPPRFSGLQFPNYSSELNVNALELDDSALYLCASSGGSTDTQYFGPGTRLTVL.

This sequence joins TRBV12-3 or TRBV12-4 and TRBJ1-2; possibly TRBD1 for D (5 bases). Trimming cost V 6 bases and J 8 bases, with 16 bases left between them. The CDR3 is 13 amino acids. In DNA form, the CDR3 reads TGTGCCAGCAGCGGGGTAGAGGGACTAGGCTACACCTTC. The encoded protein is CASSGVEGLGYTF.

The CDR3: CASSQSGGSTNYGYTF. For the CDR3, the DNA is TGTGCCAGCAGCCAATCTGGTGGGAGTACTAACTATGGCTACACCTTC. This chain connects TRBV14 to TRBJ1-2; D is uncertain. Between the trimmed V and J ends, which lost 2 bases and 0 bases, there was a span of 13 bases. This CDR3 comprises 16 residues. Germline V lookup: CDR1 SGHDN, CDR2 FVKESK.